The rows below give T cell receptor beta chains drawn from one sample of a study of blood T cell repertoires in COVID-19. Produced via immunoSEQ multiplex PCR; TCRdb's table is partial and in-frame only. This table has over 250,000 clones, around 90% appearing once. The sample consisted of PBMCs or T cells enriched from blood (not recorded which). The receptors stem from a man in his sixties who had recovered from COVID-19. Both conserved end residues are part of each CDR3. D genes are given only for firm matches. Some rows have no size entry. The others give once, few or many, or a class for an expanded clone.

>NA|TRBJ2-7|14|TRBV11-3|NA
CASSLVGADYEQYF
TGTGCCAGCAGCTTAGTTGGGGCAGATTACGAGCAGTACTTC
>NA|TRBJ2-3|16|TRBV5-1|TRBD2
CASSLTSGVSTDTQYF
TGCGCCAGCAGTCTTACTAGCGGGGTTAGCACAGATACGCAGTATTTT
>NA|TRBJ2-1|14|TRBV4-1|NA
CASSLRGAANEQFF
TGCGCCAGCAGCCTCAGGGGAGCGGCCAATGAGCAGTTCTTC
>NA|TRBJ1-2|14|TRBV2|NA
CASSELRGTYGYTF
TGTGCCAGCAGTGAATTACGGGGAACCTATGGCTACACCTTC
>NA|TRBJ1-2|15|TRBV15|TRBD1
CATSRDPGTGGGYTF
TGTGCCACCAGCAGAGATCCCGGGACAGGGGGCGGCTACACCTTC
>NA|TRBJ1-2|14|TRBV7-2|NA
CASSQTGQSYGYTF
TGTGCCAGCAGCCAAACGGGACAAAGCTATGGCTACACCTTC
>NA|TRBJ2-1|17|TRBV4-3|NA
CASSQDSLTGSYNEQFF
TGCGCCAGCAGCCAAGATTCCTTGACAGGCTCCTACAATGAGCAGTTCTTC
>NA|TRBJ2-5|15|TRBV18|NA
CASSHRGSRQETQYF
TGTGCCAGCTCACATAGGGGGAGTCGTCAAGAGACCCAGTACTTC
>NA|TRBJ1-2|13|TRBV2|NA
CASSQGQVYGYTF
TGTGCCAGCAGCCAGGGACAAGTCTATGGCTACACCTTC
>once|TRBJ1-1|12|TRBV28|NA
CATYRGNDEAFF
TGTGCCACCTATAGGGGCAATGATGAAGCTTTCTTT
>NA|TRBJ1-1|13|TRBV12-3/TRBV12-4|TRBD1
CASSTGTAPEAFF
TGTGCCAGCAGTACCGGGACAGCCCCTGAAGCTTTCTTT
>NA|TRBJ1-2|13|TRBV12-3/TRBV12-4|NA
CASSLMRLYGYTF
TGTGCCAGCAGTTTGATGCGGCTCTATGGCTACACCTTC
>NA|TRBJ2-1|15|TRBV24-1|TRBD1
CATNKPGQGPNEQFF
TGTGCCACGAACAAACCGGGACAGGGGCCGAATGAGCAGTTCTTC
>NA|TRBJ2-6|18|TRBV2|NA
CASSLMGRKISGANVLTF
TGTGCCAGCAGCCTTATGGGCAGAAAGATATCTGGGGCCAACGTCCTGACTTTC